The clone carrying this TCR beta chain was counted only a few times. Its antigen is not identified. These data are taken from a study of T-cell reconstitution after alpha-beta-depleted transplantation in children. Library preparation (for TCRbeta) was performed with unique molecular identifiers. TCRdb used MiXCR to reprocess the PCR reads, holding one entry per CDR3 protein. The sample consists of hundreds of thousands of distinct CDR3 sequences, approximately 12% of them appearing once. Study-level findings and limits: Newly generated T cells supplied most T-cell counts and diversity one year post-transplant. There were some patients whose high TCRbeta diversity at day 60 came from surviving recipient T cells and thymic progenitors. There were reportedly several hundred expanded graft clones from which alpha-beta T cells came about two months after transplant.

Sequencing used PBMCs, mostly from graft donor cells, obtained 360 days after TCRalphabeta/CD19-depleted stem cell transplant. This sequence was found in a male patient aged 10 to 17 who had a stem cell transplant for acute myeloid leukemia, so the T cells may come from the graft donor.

CDR3 sequence (DNA): TGTGCCAGCAGCTTAGTACTGGCGGGAGGGCCACGAGAGACCCAGTACTTC. Residues: CASSLVLAGGPRETQYF. This sequence joins TRBV11-2 and TRBJ2-5, with 9 nucleotides matching TRBD2. This CDR3 has 17 amino acids. V was pared by 1 base and J by 4 bases, with 10 bases of the junction left unmatched. Germline CDR1 is SGHAT and CDR2 is FQNNGV.